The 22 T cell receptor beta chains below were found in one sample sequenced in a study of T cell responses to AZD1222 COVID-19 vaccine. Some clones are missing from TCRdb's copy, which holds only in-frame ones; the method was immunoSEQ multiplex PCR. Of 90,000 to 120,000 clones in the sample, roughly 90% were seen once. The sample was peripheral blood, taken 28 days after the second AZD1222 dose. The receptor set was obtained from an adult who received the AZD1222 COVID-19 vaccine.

CDR3 residues: CASGSGAGINQPQHF. In DNA, the CDR3 is TGTGCCAGCGGCTCAGGGGCCGGGATCAATCAGCCCCAGCATTTT. This chain uses TRBV6-5 with TRBJ1-5, with D possibly matching TRBD1 (6 bases). V was trimmed by 8 bases and J by 3 bases, leaving 17 bases between them. The germline CDR1 and CDR2 sequences are MNHEY and SVGAGI. The CDR3 runs to 15 residues.

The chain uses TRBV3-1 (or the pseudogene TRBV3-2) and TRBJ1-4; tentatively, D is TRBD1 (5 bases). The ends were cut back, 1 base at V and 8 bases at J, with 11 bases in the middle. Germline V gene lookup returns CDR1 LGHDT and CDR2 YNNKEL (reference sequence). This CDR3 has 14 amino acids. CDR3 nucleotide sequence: TGTGCCAGCAGCCAAGGGGGGAGGGCAGAAAAACTGTTTTTT. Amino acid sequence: CASSQGGRAEKLFF.

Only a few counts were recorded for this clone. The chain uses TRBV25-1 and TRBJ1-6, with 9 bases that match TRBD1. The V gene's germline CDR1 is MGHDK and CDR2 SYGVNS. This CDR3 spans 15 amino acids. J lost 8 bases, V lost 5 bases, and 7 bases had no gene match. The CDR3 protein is CASSTGQGAHSPLHF. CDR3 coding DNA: TGTGCCAGCAGTACGGGACAGGGAGCTCATTCACCCCTCCACTTT.

CDR3: CASSVGGTHQETQYF. The DNA of the CDR3 is TGTGCCAGCAGCGTAGGGGGGACCCACCAAGAGACCCAGTACTTC. This rearrangement joins TRBV9 to TRBJ2-5; D may be TRBD1 or TRBD2 (5 bases each). This CDR3 contains 15 residues. The V and J ends lost 0 bases and 0 bases respectively, with 9 bases between them. Germline V gene data show CDR1 as SGDLS and CDR2 as YYNGEE.

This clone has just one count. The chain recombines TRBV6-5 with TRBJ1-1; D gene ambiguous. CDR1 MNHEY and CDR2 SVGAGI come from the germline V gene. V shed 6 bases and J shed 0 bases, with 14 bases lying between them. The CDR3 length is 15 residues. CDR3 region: CASSEEVGMNTEAFF. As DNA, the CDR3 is TGTGCCAGCAGCGAGGAGGTTGGGATGAACACTGAAGCTTTCTTT.

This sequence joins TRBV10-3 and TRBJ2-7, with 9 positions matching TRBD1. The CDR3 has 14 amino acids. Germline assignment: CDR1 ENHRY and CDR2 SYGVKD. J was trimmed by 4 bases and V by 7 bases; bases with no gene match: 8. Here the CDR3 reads CAINRDREGYEQYF. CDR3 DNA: TGTGCCATCAACAGGGACAGGGAGGGATACGAGCAGTACTTC.

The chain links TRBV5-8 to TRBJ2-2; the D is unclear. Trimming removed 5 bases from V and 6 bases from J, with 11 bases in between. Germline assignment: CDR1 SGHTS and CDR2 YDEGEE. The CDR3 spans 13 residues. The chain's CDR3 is CASRATVAGELFF. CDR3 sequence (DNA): TGTGCCAGCAGGGCTACAGTGGCCGGGGAGCTGTTTTTT.

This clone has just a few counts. The CDR3 loop is CASSLDSGTVYEQYF. CDR3 nucleotide sequence: TGCGCCAGCAGCTTGGATTCAGGGACCGTCTACGAGCAGTACTTC. This chain joins TRBV5-1 and TRBJ2-7; the D call may be TRBD1 or TRBD2 (5 bases each). Germline V gene data show CDR1 as SGHRS and CDR2 as YFSETQ. V was shortened by 0 bases and J by 3 bases, with 13 bases between the two germline ends. The CDR3 extends over 15 amino acids.

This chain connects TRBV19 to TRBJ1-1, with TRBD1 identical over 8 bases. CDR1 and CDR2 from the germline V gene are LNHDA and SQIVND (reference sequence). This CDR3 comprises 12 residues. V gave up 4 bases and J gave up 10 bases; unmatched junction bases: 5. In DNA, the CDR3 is TGTGCCAGTAGTAGCGGACAGGGTATAGCTTTCTTT. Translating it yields CASSSGQGIAFF.

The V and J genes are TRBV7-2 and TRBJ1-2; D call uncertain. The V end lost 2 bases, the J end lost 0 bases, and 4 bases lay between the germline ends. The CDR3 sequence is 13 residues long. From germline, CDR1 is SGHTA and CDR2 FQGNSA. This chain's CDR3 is CASSLTANYGYTF. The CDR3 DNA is TGTGCCAGCAGCTTAACAGCTAACTATGGCTACACCTTC.

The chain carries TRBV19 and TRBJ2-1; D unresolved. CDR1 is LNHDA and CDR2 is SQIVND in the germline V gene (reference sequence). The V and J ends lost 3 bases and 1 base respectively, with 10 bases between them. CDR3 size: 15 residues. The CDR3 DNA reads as TGTGCCAGTAGTATTGGGTCGGCTTCCTACAATGAGCAGTTCTTC. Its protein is CASSIGSASYNEQFF.

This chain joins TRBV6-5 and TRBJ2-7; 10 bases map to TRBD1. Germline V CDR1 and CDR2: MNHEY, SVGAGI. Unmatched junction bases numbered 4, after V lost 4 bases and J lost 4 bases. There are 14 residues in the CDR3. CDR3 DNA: TGTGCCAGCAGTTTGGGACAGGGGTCGTACGAGCAGTACTTC. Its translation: CASSLGQGSYEQYF.

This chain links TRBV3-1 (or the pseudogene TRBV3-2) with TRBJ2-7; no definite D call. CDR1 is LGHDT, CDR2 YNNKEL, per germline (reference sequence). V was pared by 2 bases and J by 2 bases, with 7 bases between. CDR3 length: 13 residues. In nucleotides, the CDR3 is TGTGCCAGCAGCCAAATCGCCACCTACGAGCAGTACTTC. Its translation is CASSQIATYEQYF.

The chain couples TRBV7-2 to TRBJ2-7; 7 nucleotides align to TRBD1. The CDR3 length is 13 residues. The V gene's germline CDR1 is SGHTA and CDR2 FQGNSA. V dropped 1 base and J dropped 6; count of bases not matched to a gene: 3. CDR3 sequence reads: CASSLDPGGEQYF. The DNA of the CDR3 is TGTGCCAGCAGCTTAGATCCAGGGGGCGAGCAGTACTTC.

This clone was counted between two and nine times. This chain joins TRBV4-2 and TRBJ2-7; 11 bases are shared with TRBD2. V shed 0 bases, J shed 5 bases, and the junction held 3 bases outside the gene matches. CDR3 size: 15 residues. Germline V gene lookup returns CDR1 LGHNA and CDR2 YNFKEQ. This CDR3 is CASSQDSGGADEQYF. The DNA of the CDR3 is TGTGCCAGCAGCCAAGATAGCGGGGGGGCCGACGAGCAGTACTTC.

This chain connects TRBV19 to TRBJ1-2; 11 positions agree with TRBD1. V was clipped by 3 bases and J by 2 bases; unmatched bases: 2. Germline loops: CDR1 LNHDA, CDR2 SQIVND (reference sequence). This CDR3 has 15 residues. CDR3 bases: TGTGCCAGTAGTATTCGGGACAGGGGGAACTATGGCTACACCTTC. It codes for CASSIRDRGNYGYTF.

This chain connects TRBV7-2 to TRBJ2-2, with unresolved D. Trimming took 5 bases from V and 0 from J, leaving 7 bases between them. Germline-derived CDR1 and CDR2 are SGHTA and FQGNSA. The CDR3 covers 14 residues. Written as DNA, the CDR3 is TGTGCCAGCAGCCATAACGCGAACACCGGGGAGCTGTTTTTT. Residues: CASSHNANTGELFF. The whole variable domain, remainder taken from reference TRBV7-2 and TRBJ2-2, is GAGVSQSPSNKVTEKGKDVELRCDPISGHTALYWYRQSLGQGLEFLIYFQGNSAPDKSGLPSDRFSAERTGGSVSTLTIQRTQQEDSAVYLCASSHNANTGELFFGEGSRLTVL.

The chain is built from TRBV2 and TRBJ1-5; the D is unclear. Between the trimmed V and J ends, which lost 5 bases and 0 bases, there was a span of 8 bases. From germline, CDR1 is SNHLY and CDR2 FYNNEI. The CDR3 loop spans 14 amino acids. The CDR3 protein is CASSSAYSNQPQHF. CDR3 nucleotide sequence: TGTGCCAGCAGTTCCGCATATAGCAATCAGCCCCAGCATTTT.

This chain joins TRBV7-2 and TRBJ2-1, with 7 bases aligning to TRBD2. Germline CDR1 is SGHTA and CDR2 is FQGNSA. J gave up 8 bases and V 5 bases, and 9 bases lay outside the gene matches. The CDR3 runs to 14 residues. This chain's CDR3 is CASSASPGRDEQFF. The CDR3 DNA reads TGTGCCAGCAGCGCGAGCCCAGGGAGGGATGAGCAGTTCTTC.

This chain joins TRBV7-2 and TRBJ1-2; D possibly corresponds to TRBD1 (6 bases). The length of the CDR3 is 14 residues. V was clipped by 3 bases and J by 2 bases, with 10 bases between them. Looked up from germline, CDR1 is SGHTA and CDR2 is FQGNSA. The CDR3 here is CASSFGTTNYGYTF. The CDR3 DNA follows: TGTGCCAGCAGCTTTGGGACAACCAACTATGGCTACACCTTC.

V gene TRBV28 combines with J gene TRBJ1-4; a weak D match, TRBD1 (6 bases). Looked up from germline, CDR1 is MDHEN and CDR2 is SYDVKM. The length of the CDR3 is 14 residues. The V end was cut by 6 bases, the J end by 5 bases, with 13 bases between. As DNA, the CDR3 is TGTGCCAGCAGCCTGGGGCAGGGGAATGAAAAACTGTTTTTT. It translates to CASSLGQGNEKLFF.

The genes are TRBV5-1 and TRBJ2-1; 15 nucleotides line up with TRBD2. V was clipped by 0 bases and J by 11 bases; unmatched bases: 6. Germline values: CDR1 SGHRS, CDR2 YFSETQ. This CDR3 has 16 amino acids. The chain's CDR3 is CASSLEWTSGGVKQFF. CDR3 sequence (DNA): TGCGCCAGCAGCTTGGAATGGACTAGCGGGGGGGTGAAGCAGTTCTTC.